This T cell receptor (beta chain) was identified in a study of shared clonotypes between healthy human individuals. TCRdb's table, derived via immunoSEQ multiplex PCR, lists solely in-frame clones and lacks some. This sample carries roughly 760,000 clones, 74% of them seen once, and the ten largest clones take less than 2%. Concerning this clone itself: Other nucleotide sequences from this sample produce the same CDR3.

Material for sequencing was memory CD4+ T cells sorted from blood. Documented subset: CD45RA-negative fraction. The source of this sequence is a woman aged 25-40 years in good health.

Here the CDR3 DNA reads TGCGCCAGCAGCCTCGACTCATACTCCTACAATGAGCAGTTCTTC. Its protein product is CASSLDSYSYNEQFF. This chain uses TRBV5-1 with TRBJ2-1; D uncertain. The germline V gene encodes CDR1 SGHRS and CDR2 YFSETQ. The CDR3 has 15 residues. The V and J ends lost 4 bases and 0 bases respectively, with 11 bases between them.